What follows are 17 T cell receptor beta chains derived from one specimen sequenced in a study of cytomegalovirus exposure and HLA in healthy donors. The PCR employed 60 Vbeta primers together with 13 Jbeta primers. The method was immunoSEQ multiplex PCR; TCRdb's version includes in-frame clones alone and lacks a portion of them. The sample has about 180,000 clones; about four fifths are singletons. Sequencing input: PBMCs. The source is a woman under 30 in good health and CMV-seropositive.

This clone was found a few times. The chain has TRBV13 and TRBJ2-7, with D uncertain. This CDR3 spans 13 amino acids. V was clipped by 0 bases and J by 4 bases, with 7 bases between them. Germline values: CDR1 PRHDT, CDR2 FYEKMQ (reference sequence). The CDR3 protein is CASSLGHQYEQYF. CDR3 in DNA: TGTGCCAGCAGCTTAGGTCATCAGTACGAGCAGTACTTC.

As concerns this clone: Other DNA sequences from this sample encode an identical CDR3 as well. V and J are TRBV5-1 and TRBJ2-7; 9 bases match TRBD1. The germline gives CDR1 SGHRS, CDR2 YFSETQ. V dropped 0 bases and J dropped 5; count of bases not matched to a gene: 9. The CDR3 runs 16 residues. DNA of the CDR3: TGCGCCAGCAGCTTGGGGCCAGGACAGGGGCTTCACGAGCAGTACTTC. As protein: CASSLGPGQGLHEQYF.

This chain connects TRBV5-6 to TRBJ1-4; 10 bases fit TRBD1. V was clipped by 3 bases and J by 7 bases; unmatched bases: 3. Germline CDR1 reads SGHDT; CDR2 reads YYEEEE. CDR3 length: 14 amino acids. The CDR3 here is CASSSGTGVEKLFF. The CDR3 region has the DNA TGTGCCAGCAGCTCCGGGACAGGGGTTGAAAAACTGTTTTTT.

The V call is TRBV2, the J call TRBJ1-1; TRBD1 agrees at 9 bases. With 5 bases clipped from V and 6 bases from J, the junction kept 10 bases outside the gene matches. Germline V CDR1 and CDR2: SNHLY, FYNNEI. The CDR3 runs to 15 residues. CDR3 sequence reads: CASSKQDRGPPEAFF. The CDR3 DNA sequence: TGTGCCAGCAGTAAACAGGACAGGGGCCCCCCTGAAGCTTTCTTT.

The rearrangement uses TRBV5-6 and TRBJ2-5; D possibly corresponds to TRBD2 (6 bases). Trimming took 2 bases from V and 9 from J, leaving 32 bases between them. The CDR3 runs to 19 residues. The germline V gene has CDR1 SGHDT and CDR2 YYEEEE. The CDR3: CASSFSLGFFDNKREAQYF. In DNA form, the CDR3 reads TGTGCCAGCAGCTTCTCTCTGGGTTTCTTCGACAATAAAAGGGAGGCCCAGTACTTC.

V usage is TRBV5-6 and J usage is TRBJ2-7; 13 nucleotides line up with TRBD2. Trimming removed 4 bases from V and 6 bases from J; junction bases left unmatched: 1. The CDR3 is 13 residues long. Looked up from germline, CDR1 is SGHDT and CDR2 is YYEEEE. The CDR3 spells CASSRLAGGEQYF. CDR3 in DNA: TGTGCCAGCAGCCGACTAGCGGGGGGCGAGCAGTACTTC.

In its sample, this clone was seen a few times. V and J are TRBV30 and TRBJ2-1; D is uncertain. CDR3 length: 12 amino acids. The V and J ends lost 1 base and 8 bases respectively, with 9 bases between them. Germline CDR1 reads GTSNPN; CDR2 reads SVGIG (reference sequence). The CDR3 DNA is TGTGCCTGGAGTGCTCTAGGCCATGAGCAGTTCTTC. Its translation is CAWSALGHEQFF.

The genes are TRBV16 and TRBJ1-4; no reliable D call. V gave up 1 base and J gave up 0 bases, with 9 bases separating them. The CDR3 runs 16 residues. CDR1 and CDR2 (germline): KGHSY, FQNENV. CDR3 region: CASSQLKIATNEKLFF. The CDR3 region has the DNA TGTGCCAGCAGCCAATTAAAGATAGCAACTAATGAAAAACTGTTTTTT.

The rearrangement uses TRBV4-1 and TRBJ2-3, with D unresolved. This CDR3 is built from 17 residues. Trimming removed 4 bases from V and 4 bases from J, with 21 bases in between. Germline values: CDR1 MGHRA, CDR2 YSYEKL. CDR3 protein: CASSPLIWAFSPDTQYF. In DNA form, the CDR3 reads TGCGCCAGCAGCCCTCTTATTTGGGCTTTCTCCCCAGATACGCAGTATTTT.

V is TRBV5-1 and J is TRBJ1-1, with 12 positions matching TRBD1. The germline gives CDR1 SGHRS, CDR2 YFSETQ. V was pared by 4 bases and J by 5 bases, with 9 bases of the junction left unmatched. The CDR3 has 16 residues. This chain's CDR3 is CASSPRDRGLKTEAFF. CDR3 nucleotide sequence: TGCGCCAGCAGCCCCCGGGACAGGGGGCTAAAGACTGAAGCTTTCTTT.

V and J are TRBV25-1 and TRBJ2-6, with 7 bases that match TRBD1. In germline, CDR1 is MGHDK, CDR2 SYGVNS. The CDR3 runs 16 residues. Germline trimming cut 5 bases from V and 5 bases from J; bases unmatched to any gene: 9. DNA for the CDR3: TGTGCCAGCAGTCCGGGACAGACCCCGAGGGCCAACGTCCTGACTTTC. Its translation is CASSPGQTPRANVLTF.

This rearrangement joins TRBV5-4 to TRBJ2-5; D unresolved. Germline V CDR1 and CDR2: SGHNT, YYREEE (reference sequence). V gave up 2 bases and J gave up 5 bases, with 13 bases separating them. CDR3 length: 14 amino acids. The CDR3 sequence: CASSLASGAETQYF. CDR3 DNA sequence: TGTGCCAGCAGCTTAGCATCGGGTGCCGAGACCCAGTACTTC. Together with reference TRBV5-4 and TRBJ2-5, the CDR3 gives the full variable domain: ETGVTQSPTHLIKTRGQQVTLRCSSQSGHNTVSWYQQALGQGPQFIFQYYREEENGRGNFPPRFSGLQFPNYSSELNVNALELDDSALYLCASSLASGAETQYFGPGTRLLVL.

The chain recombines TRBV27 with TRBJ2-7, with D perhaps matching TRBD2 (6 bases). This CDR3 comprises 15 residues. V dropped 3 bases and J dropped 3 bases, with 15 bases sitting between them. Germline CDR1 MNHEY, CDR2 SMNVEV (reference sequence). CDR3: CASSLLGTDHYEQYF. The CDR3 coding sequence is TGTGCCAGCAGTTTGTTGGGGACTGACCACTACGAGCAGTACTTC.

The rearrangement uses TRBV25-1 and TRBJ1-1; no clear D gene. Germline-derived CDR1 and CDR2 are MGHDK and SYGVNS. Trimming removed 0 bases from V and 4 bases from J, with 15 bases in between. CDR3 length: 16 residues. CDR3 sequence reads: CASSEYKEGWSTEAFF. Here the CDR3 DNA reads TGTGCCAGCAGTGAATATAAGGAGGGATGGAGCACTGAAGCTTTCTTT.

J is TRBJ2-7 and V is TRBV19, with 11 nucleotides matching TRBD1. The germline V gene encodes CDR1 LNHDA and CDR2 SQIVND (reference sequence). Trimming cost V 9 bases and J 5 bases; bases outside gene matches: 12. The CDR3 has 15 residues. CDR3 region: CASKPTGTGGHEQYF. As DNA, the CDR3 is TGTGCCAGCAAACCGACCGGGACAGGGGGACACGAGCAGTACTTC.

This clone is a singleton in its sample. The chain links TRBV11-1 to TRBJ1-2; possible D gene TRBD1, 5 bases. Germline V gene sequence: CDR1 SGHAT, CDR2 FQDESV (reference sequence). This CDR3 is built from 14 residues. Trimming took 5 bases from V and 4 from J, leaving 14 bases between them. DNA for the CDR3: TGTGCCAGCAGCCCGGACAACTACGTCTATGGCTACACCTTC. Protein product: CASSPDNYVYGYTF.

The chain carries TRBV2 and TRBJ1-2; no definite D call. Germline CDR1 and CDR2: SNHLY and FYNNEI. The V gene lost 6 bases and the J gene lost 6 bases, with 20 bases spanning the gap. The CDR3 is made up of 15 amino acids. The CDR3 DNA reads as TGTGCCAGCAGCCCGAATCCAGGACTGTCCCATGGCTACACCTTC. It is translated as CASSPNPGLSHGYTF.